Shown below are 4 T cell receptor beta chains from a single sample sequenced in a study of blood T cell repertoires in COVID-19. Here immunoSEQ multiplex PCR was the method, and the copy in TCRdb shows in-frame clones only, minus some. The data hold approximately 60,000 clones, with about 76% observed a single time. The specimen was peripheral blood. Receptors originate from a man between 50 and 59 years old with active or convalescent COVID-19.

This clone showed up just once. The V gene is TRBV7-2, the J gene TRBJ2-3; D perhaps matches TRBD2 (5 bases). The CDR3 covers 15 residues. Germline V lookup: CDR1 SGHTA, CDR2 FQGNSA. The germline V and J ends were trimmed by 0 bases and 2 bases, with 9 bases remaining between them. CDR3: CASSLARRATDTQYF. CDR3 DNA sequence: TGTGCCAGCAGCTTAGCGCGGCGGGCCACAGATACGCAGTATTTT.

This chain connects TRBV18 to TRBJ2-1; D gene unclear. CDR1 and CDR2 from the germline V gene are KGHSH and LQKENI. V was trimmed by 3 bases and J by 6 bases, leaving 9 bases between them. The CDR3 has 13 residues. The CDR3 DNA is TGTGCCAGCTCACCGATAACTTCCAATGAGCAGTTCTTC. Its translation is CASSPITSNEQFF.

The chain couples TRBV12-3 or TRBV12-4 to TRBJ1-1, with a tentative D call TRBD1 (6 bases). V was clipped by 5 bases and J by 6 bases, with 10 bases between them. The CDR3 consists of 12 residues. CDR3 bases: TGTGCCAGCAGTAGGGGACAATCTGAAGCTTTCTTT. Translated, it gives CASSRGQSEAFF.

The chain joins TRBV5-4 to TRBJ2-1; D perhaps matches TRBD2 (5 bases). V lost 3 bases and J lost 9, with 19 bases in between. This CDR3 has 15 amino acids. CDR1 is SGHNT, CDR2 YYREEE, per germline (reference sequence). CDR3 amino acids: CASSSGSPLYGEQFF. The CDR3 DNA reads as TGTGCCAGCAGCTCGGGGTCCCCCCTCTATGGTGAGCAGTTCTTC.